The rows below give T cell receptor beta chains drawn from one sample of a study of post-analysis software for immune sequencing data. TCRdb used MiXCR to reprocess the PCR reads, holding one entry per CDR3 protein. This sample has 450,000 or so distinct CDR3 sequences, with roughly 45% found just once. Specimen: blood. Receptors originate from a girl aged 10-17 years with multiple sclerosis. The CDR3 runs from the conserved cysteine through the conserved F or W. The D gene is left open where the match is weak. Clone size is given for some rows only: seen once, a few or many times, or a class if the clone is expanded.

D: TRBD1
J: TRBJ2-7
size: .
V: TRBV28
DNA: TGTGCCAGCAGATACAGGGGCCTCGATTCCTACGAGCAGTACTTC
CDR3: CASRYRGLDSYEQYF

D: TRBD2
J: TRBJ2-5
size: .
V: TRBV12-3/TRBV12-4
DNA: TGTGCCAGCAGTGATAGCGGGAGGGCCCAAGAGACCCAGTACTTC
CDR3: CASSDSGRAQETQYF

D: TRBD1
J: TRBJ2-5
size: few
V: TRBV7-6
DNA: TGTGCCAGCAGCTCCGACAGGGTGGAGACCCAGTACTTC
CDR3: CASSSDRVETQYF

D: TRBD2
J: TRBJ2-5
size: .
V: TRBV20-1
DNA: TGCAGTGCTAGAGATCGACTAGCGGGGATTCAAGAGACCCAGTACTTC
CDR3: CSARDRLAGIQETQYF

D: TRBD2
J: TRBJ2-3
size: .
V: TRBV7-9
DNA: TGTGCCAGCAGCTTCTCACGGGAGGGTGGTACAGATACGCAGTATTTT
CDR3: CASSFSREGGTDTQYF

D: TRBD1
J: TRBJ1-4
size: once
V: TRBV6-5
DNA: TGTGCCAGCAGTTTTGACAGGGGAACTAATGAAAAACCGTTTTTT
CDR3: CASSFDRGTNEKPFF

D: .
J: TRBJ2-7
size: .
V: TRBV29-1
DNA: TGCAGCGTGCTGGACAGAGCCAAGAACTACGAGCAGTACTTC
CDR3: CSVLDRAKNYEQYF

D: .
J: TRBJ2-1
size: .
V: TRBV6-2/TRBV6-3
DNA: TGTGCCAGCAGAGAACCTAATTACAATGAGCAGTTCTTC
CDR3: CASREPNYNEQFF

D: .
J: TRBJ1-2
size: .
V: TRBV4-2
DNA: TGTGCCAGCAGCCAATCACAGGCTAACTATGGCTACACCTTC
CDR3: CASSQSQANYGYTF

D: .
J: TRBJ2-7
size: .
V: TRBV7-6
DNA: TGTGCCAGCAGCTGGGAGGTCTGGGGTGACTACGAGCAGTACTTC
CDR3: CASSWEVWGDYEQYF

D: TRBD2
J: TRBJ2-7
size: few
V: TRBV7-9
DNA: TGTGCCAGCAGCTTAGCTTCCCAAGCGGGGTACGAGCAGTACTTC
CDR3: CASSLASQAGYEQYF

D: .
J: TRBJ1-4
size: .
V: TRBV15
DNA: TGTGCCACCAGCAGAGAGACAGGATTGGGTGAAAAACTGTTTTTT
CDR3: CATSRETGLGEKLFF

D: .
J: TRBJ2-7
size: .
V: TRBV20-1
DNA: TGCAGTGCTACTGGGACATCTACGATGCAGTACTTC
CDR3: CSATGTSTMQYF

D: .
J: TRBJ2-1
size: once
V: TRBV5-1
DNA: TGCGCCAGCAGCCCGGGGCGCACTTACTCCTACAATGAGCAGTTCTTC
CDR3: CASSPGRTYSYNEQFF